What follows are 29 T cell receptor beta chains derived from one specimen sequenced in a study of blood T cell repertoires in COVID-19. Assay used: immunoSEQ multiplex PCR; TCRdb lists only in-frame clones, some missing. This sample has 300,000 or so clones; roughly 90% occur once, and the top ten carry 6.4%. Sequenced sample: peripheral blood. These receptors were obtained from a man aged 18 to 30 who had recovered from COVID-19.

The chain employs TRBV4-1 and TRBJ2-5, with TRBD1 as a possible D gene (6 bases). From germline, CDR1 is MGHRA and CDR2 YSYEKL. V was trimmed by 1 base and J by 3 bases, leaving 9 bases between them. The CDR3 spans 14 residues. CDR3: CASSQGQGKETQYF. The CDR3 nucleotides read TGCGCCAGCAGCCAAGGCCAGGGGAAAGAGACCCAGTACTTC.

In this sample, this clone turned up a few times. This rearrangement joins TRBV7-9 to TRBJ1-2, with D maybe TRBD1 (6 bases). The CDR3 extends over 14 amino acids. From germline, CDR1 is SEHNR and CDR2 FQNEAQ (reference sequence). The germline V and J ends were trimmed by 1 base and 5 bases, with 11 bases remaining between them. The chain's CDR3 is CASSLVVGGYGYTF. As DNA, the CDR3 is TGTGCCAGCAGCTTAGTTGTAGGGGGATATGGCTACACCTTC.

V and J are TRBV11-2 and TRBJ2-3, with a possible D match to TRBD2 (7 bases). The CDR3 is 16 residues long. The V and J ends lost 4 bases and 2 bases respectively, with 16 bases between them. Germline lookup yields CDR1 SGHAT and CDR2 FQNNGV. The CDR3 DNA reads as TGTGCCAGCAGCTCTGGGCGGGGGACAAACACAGATACGCAGTATTTT. Translating it yields CASSSGRGTNTDTQYF.

V is TRBV18 and J is TRBJ2-2; 8 nucleotides agree with TRBD2. The CDR3 is made up of 16 amino acids. The J segment lost 4 bases and the V segment lost 6 bases, leaving 10 bases of the junction unmatched. Germline lookup yields CDR1 KGHSH and CDR2 LQKENI. The CDR3 sequence: CASSQMGLDGTGELFF. The CDR3 DNA follows: TGTGCCAGCTCGCAAATGGGACTAGACGGCACCGGGGAGCTGTTTTTT.

The chain uses TRBV28 and TRBJ2-1; 10 nucleotides align to TRBD2. The junction had 11 bases not matched to a gene; V was cut back by 3 bases and J by 6 bases. The CDR3 extends over 17 amino acids. Germline V CDR1 and CDR2: MDHEN, SYDVKM. In nucleotides, the CDR3 is TGTGCCAGCAGTTTGTCTGCTAGCGGGAGCAGCCTCAATGAGCAGTTCTTC. It codes for CASSLSASGSSLNEQFF.

The CDR3 here is CASSPPSGVSGPYNEQFF. CDR3 DNA: TGTGCCAGCTCACCACCGTCGGGAGTGTCAGGGCCTTACAATGAGCAGTTCTTC. The chain joins TRBV18 to TRBJ2-1, with D possibly matching TRBD2 (6 bases). From germline, CDR1 is KGHSH and CDR2 LQKENI. V was pared by 0 bases and J by 4 bases, with 19 bases between. CDR3 length: 18 residues.

The chain recombines TRBV27 with TRBJ2-2; 9 bases align to TRBD1. J was trimmed by 6 bases and V by 6 bases; bases with no gene match: 14. CDR1 and CDR2 from the germline V gene are MNHEY and SMNVEV (reference sequence). The CDR3 covers 17 residues. For the CDR3, the DNA is TGTGCCAGCAGGGGTACAGGGGGCGCTCGTCAATCCGGGGAGCTGTTTTTT. Amino acid sequence: CASRGTGGARQSGELFF.

The rearrangement joins TRBV28 to TRBJ1-1; D gene uncertain. CDR1 MDHEN and CDR2 SYDVKM come from the germline V gene. Trimming removed 10 bases at V and 1 base at J, with 16 bases between. This CDR3 is built from 14 residues. The CDR3 coding sequence is TGTGCCACGAAGAGGGATGGGCGGAACACTGAAGCTTTCTTT. Translating it yields CATKRDGRNTEAFF.

This clone was seen once. V is TRBV5-8 and J is TRBJ1-4; perhaps TRBD1 as D (5 bases). CDR1 is SGHTS and CDR2 is YDEGEE in the germline V gene. This CDR3 spans 15 amino acids. V dropped 2 bases and J dropped 2 bases, with 10 bases sitting between them. This CDR3 is CASSFFGHTNEKLFF. The CDR3 DNA sequence: TGTGCCAGCAGCTTCTTTGGACACACTAATGAAAAACTGTTTTTT.

The rearrangement joins TRBV12-5 to TRBJ2-5; 12 positions match TRBD2. In germline, CDR1 is LGHNT, CDR2 FRNRAP. J was trimmed by 5 bases and V by 7 bases; bases with no gene match: 11. CDR3 length: 16 amino acids. The CDR3 DNA reads as TGTGCTAGTGCCCTCCGACTAGCGGGAGCGGGGGAGACCCAGTACTTC. This translates into CASALRLAGAGETQYF.

The V call is TRBV7-8, the J call TRBJ1-6; D is ambiguous. The CDR3 sequence is 13 residues long. Per germline, CDR1 SGHVS and CDR2 FQNEAQ. The V end lost 3 bases, the J end lost 3 bases, and 3 bases lay between the germline ends. CDR3 sequence reads: CASSLSYNSPLHF. In nucleotides, the CDR3 is TGTGCCAGCAGCTTGAGCTATAATTCACCCCTCCACTTT.

V usage is TRBV6-5 and J usage is TRBJ2-2; a weak D match, TRBD1 (6 bases). V lost 1 base, J lost 5 bases, and 8 bases lay in between. The germline gives CDR1 MNHEY, CDR2 SVGAGI. The CDR3 loop spans 14 amino acids. Here the CDR3 DNA reads TGTGCCAGCAGTTACTTCACAGGGACCGGGGAGCTGTTTTTT. As protein: CASSYFTGTGELFF.

V and J are TRBV7-9 and TRBJ1-1, with 8 bases lining up with TRBD1. The V gene's germline CDR1 is SEHNR and CDR2 FQNEAQ (reference sequence). This CDR3 is 14 amino acids long. Unmatched junction bases numbered 3, after V lost 4 bases and J lost 2 bases. The CDR3 loop is CASSSQGGNTEAFF. The CDR3 coding sequence is TGTGCCAGCAGCTCACAGGGGGGAAACACTGAAGCTTTCTTT.

The V call is TRBV4-3, the J call TRBJ2-1; TRBD1 is a possible D gene (5 bases). The CDR3 spans 17 residues. The V and J ends lost 2 bases and 4 bases respectively, with 18 bases between them. Germline V gene data show CDR1 as LGHNA and CDR2 as YSLEER. The CDR3 loop reads CASSQNKGWAIYNEQFF. Written as DNA, the CDR3 is TGCGCCAGCAGCCAAAACAAGGGGTGGGCTATTTACAATGAGCAGTTCTTC.

The rearrangement uses TRBV6-5 and TRBJ1-1; 7 bases match TRBD1. The CDR3 is 14 amino acids. V dropped 6 bases and J dropped 3; count of bases not matched to a gene: 7. The germline CDR1 and CDR2 sequences are MNHEY and SVGAGI. CDR3 protein: CASRPGGTDTEAFF. As DNA, the CDR3 is TGTGCCAGCAGGCCAGGGGGGACGGACACTGAAGCTTTCTTT.

Turning to this clone: One end of the junction does not line up with germline, which may come from a read error. V and J are TRBV7-3 and TRBJ2-1; TRBD2 aligns across 10 bases. The CDR3 has 17 amino acids. In germline, CDR1 is SGHTA, CDR2 FQGTGA. The CDR3, as DNA: TGTGCCAGCAGCGTAACGGCTAGCGGGGGTATCTACAATGAGCAGTTCTTC. Amino acids: CASSVTASGGIYNEQFF.

This chain uses TRBV10-3 with TRBJ1-1, with 7 bases fitting TRBD1. CDR3 size: 16 residues. Germline CDR1 reads ENHRY; CDR2 reads SYGVKD. After removal of 2 bases from V and 4 bases from J, the junction contained 10 bases not matched to a gene. In DNA form, the CDR3 reads TGTGCCATCAGTGAGGGACAGGACCGGTGGAGCACTGAAGCTTTCTTT. This codes for CAISEGQDRWSTEAFF.

The chain combines TRBV5-1 with TRBJ2-5; TRBD1 agrees at 7 bases. The CDR3 extends over 13 amino acids. V lost 7 bases to trimming and J lost 1 base; unmatched junction nucleotides: 4. Germline V gene data show CDR1 as SGHRS and CDR2 as YFSETQ. As DNA, the CDR3 is TGCGCCAGCTACGACAGGGCCCAAGAGACCCAGTACTTC. Amino acid sequence: CASYDRAQETQYF.

The chain joins TRBV12-5 to TRBJ1-2, with 7 positions matching TRBD1. The CDR3 spans 13 residues. Trimming took 6 bases from V and 5 from J; bases not matched to a gene: 6. CDR1 is LGHNT and CDR2 is FRNRAP in the germline V gene. The CDR3 spells CASGTGFRYGYTF. As DNA, the CDR3 is TGTGCTAGTGGGACAGGGTTTCGGTATGGCTACACCTTC.

The chain uses TRBV7-7 and TRBJ2-5; D ambiguous. This CDR3 is built from 14 residues. CDR1 and CDR2 from the germline V gene are SSHAT and FNYEAQ (reference sequence). V lost 9 bases, J lost 4 bases, and 18 bases lay in between. The chain's CDR3 is CASSPSPLGETQYF. The DNA of the CDR3 is TGTGCCAGTAGCCCTAGTCCCCTTGGAGAGACCCAGTACTTC. Based on the CDR3 plus reference TRBV7-7 and TRBJ2-5, the full variable domain is GAGVSQSPRYKVTKRGQDVTLRCDPISSHATLYWYQQALGQGPEFLTYFNYEAQPDKSGLPSDRFSAERPEGSISTLTIQRTEQRDSAMYRCASSPSPLGETQYFGPGTRLLVL.

The chain combines TRBV5-1 with TRBJ1-1; 7 bases are a match to TRBD1. Losses at the gene ends were 7 bases for V and 0 bases for J; bases not matched to a gene: 12. Germline V gives CDR1 SGHRS, CDR2 YFSETQ. The CDR3 consists of 16 residues. The CDR3 is CASARQGGSMNTEAFF. DNA for the CDR3: TGCGCCAGCGCCCGACAAGGGGGCTCTATGAACACTGAAGCTTTCTTT.

The chain couples TRBV13 to TRBJ1-1; maybe TRBD1 (6 bases). Trimming shortened V by 5 bases and J by 0 bases, and 16 bases separated the two germline ends. The CDR3 loop spans 16 amino acids. The germline gives CDR1 PRHDT, CDR2 FYEKMQ (reference sequence). Written as DNA, the CDR3 is TGTGCCAGCAGCCAGCCTCTGACAGGAATGAACACTGAAGCTTTCTTT. Protein sequence: CASSQPLTGMNTEAFF.

The V gene is TRBV7-9, the J gene TRBJ1-2, with D maybe TRBD1 (6 bases). Germline V gene sequence: CDR1 SEHNR, CDR2 FQNEAQ (reference sequence). V gave up 6 bases and J gave up 3 bases, with 14 bases separating them. The CDR3 contains 14 residues. The CDR3 coding sequence is TGTGCCAGCAGTCCAGGGGCGTCGGACTATGGCTACACCTTC. It codes for CASSPGASDYGYTF.

The chain combines TRBV11-2 with TRBJ2-3; D perhaps matches TRBD2 (5 bases). The length of the CDR3 is 15 residues. V was cut by 7 bases and J by 0 bases, with 14 bases left in between. Germline lookup yields CDR1 SGHAT and CDR2 FQNNGV. CDR3 in amino acids: CASNSGRGSTDTQYF. CDR3 coding DNA: TGTGCCAGCAACTCGGGCCGCGGGAGCACAGATACGCAGTATTTT.

This clone has at least ten counts. The CDR3 DNA reads TGTGCCAGCAGTGCCCAGTTGACCGGGGAGCTGTTTTTT. The encoded protein is CASSAQLTGELFF. This rearrangement joins TRBV2 to TRBJ2-2, with D hard to call. Germline V gene data show CDR1 as SNHLY and CDR2 as FYNNEI. The ends were cut back, 4 bases at V and 5 bases at J, with 8 bases in the middle. The CDR3 sequence is 13 residues long.

The chain carries TRBV6-1 and TRBJ2-7; 10 bases match TRBD2. J lost 5 bases, V lost 1 base, and 5 bases had no gene match. Germline V gives CDR1 MNHNS, CDR2 SASEGT. The CDR3 runs to 15 residues. Written as DNA, the CDR3 is TGTGCCAGCAGTGAAGAACTAGCGGGACTCCACGAGCAGTACTTC. Its protein product is CASSEELAGLHEQYF.

The rearrangement joins TRBV9 to TRBJ1-1; no clear D. The CDR3 covers 13 residues. Germline CDR1 SGDLS, CDR2 YYNGEE. With 4 bases removed from V and 0 bases from J, the gap between germline ends came to 7 bases. Here the CDR3 reads CASSPSLNTEAFF. The CDR3 DNA reads as TGTGCCAGCAGCCCCTCTTTGAACACTGAAGCTTTCTTT.

The rearrangement joins TRBV18 to TRBJ2-3; 11 positions match TRBD2. Germline V gene lookup returns CDR1 KGHSH and CDR2 LQKENI. The CDR3 consists of 17 residues. The trim removed 3 bases at V and 1 base at J, leaving 6 bases unmatched. CDR3 sequence reads: CASSPQSSGGRTDTQYF. CDR3 DNA: TGTGCCAGCTCACCGCAATCTAGCGGGGGGCGCACAGATACGCAGTATTTT.

About this clone: Sequence at one end of the junction differs from germline and may be a read error. The sample has other DNA sequences that encode this CDR3 too. The V and J genes are TRBV7-8 and TRBJ2-7, with 7 bases that match TRBD2. The CDR3 consists of 17 residues. Germline assignment: CDR1 SGHVS and CDR2 FQNEAQ. This chain's CDR3 is CASSFGRVRMGTYEQYF. CDR3 in DNA: TGTGCCAGCAGCTTTGGGAGGGTTCGGATGGGGACCTACGAGCAGTACTTT.